The 3 T cell receptor beta chains listed next were all sequenced from one sample in a study of cytomegalovirus exposure and HLA in healthy donors. Researchers ran the PCR with 60 Vbeta and 13 Jbeta primers. This table comes from immunoSEQ multiplex PCR, and its TCRdb copy is limited to in-frame clones, with some not included. Here the sample spans about 120,000 clones, 60% to 85% being singletons. Input material: PBMCs. The origin of the receptors is a woman aged 25 to 39 in good health and CMV-seropositive.

V is TRBV5-1 and J is TRBJ2-1; D perhaps matches TRBD2 (6 bases). The CDR3 totals 15 residues. Trimming cost V 5 bases and J 0 bases, with 12 bases left between them. CDR1 and CDR2 (germline): SGHRS, YFSETQ. Written as DNA, the CDR3 is TGCGCCAGCAGGGGGGACTTGAGCTCCTACAATGAGCAGTTCTTC. This sequence encodes CASRGDLSSYNEQFF.

This chain uses TRBV2 with TRBJ1-2; TRBD1 might be the D (5 bases). V lost 4 bases to trimming and J lost 7 bases, with 10 bases between them. The CDR3 covers 12 residues. The V gene's germline CDR1 is SNHLY and CDR2 FYNNEI. CDR3 protein: CASSAGQGGYTF. The CDR3 bases are TGTGCCAGCAGTGCTGGTCAGGGTGGCTACACCTTC.

The chain employs TRBV4-2 and TRBJ2-3; D unclear. The CDR3 runs to 14 residues. The germline gives CDR1 LGHNA, CDR2 YNFKEQ. V dropped 2 bases and J dropped 0 bases, with 6 bases sitting between them. The CDR3 protein is CASSQPTSTDTQYF. CDR3 bases: TGTGCCAGCAGCCAACCGACTAGCACAGATACGCAGTATTTT.